Sequencing of this TCR beta chain was carried out in a study of T-cell memory formation after mild COVID-19. The length of the CDR3 is 17 residues. Germline loops: CDR1 SNHLY, CDR2 FYNNEI. V was cut by 6 bases and J by 0 bases, with 19 bases left in between. TCRdb re-analysed the 5' RACE reads in MiXCR, keeping a single row per CDR3 protein. Among hundreds of thousands of distinct CDR3 sequences listed, around 20% were seen once. The sequencing sample was made of PBMCs or a T cell subset sorted from them (not recorded which). The TCR originated in an adult woman who had mild COVID-19 (a few samples of this study predate the infection). Cell type and time point are not known. The chain joins TRBV2 to TRBJ2-3; D could derive from TRBD1 or TRBD2 (5 bases each). The chain's CDR3 is CASRGVLGTSSTDTQYF. CDR3 DNA: TGTGCCAGCAGGGGGGTATTGGGGACCTCAAGCACAGATACGCAGTATTTT.